The TCR beta chain described here comes from a study of OX40 agonist ivuxolimab in advanced cancers. The overall study: Dose-escalation patients suffered from hepatocellular carcinoma, melanoma, renal cell or head and neck cancer. From 23 to 79 years was the age range, with a mean of around 56 years, and approximately 84% were male.

Produced via immunoSEQ multiplex PCR; TCRdb's table is partial and in-frame only. The sample carries about 90,000 clones, about 90% recorded once. Germline V gene data show CDR1 as MNHEY and CDR2 as SMNVEV (reference sequence). V gave up 7 bases and J gave up 5 bases, with 18 bases separating them. The CDR3 runs 15 residues. The origin of this receptor is an adult with an advanced solid tumor such as melanoma, head and neck, liver or kidney cancer. Sequencing was performed on CD4+ or CD8+ T cells sorted from blood, taken in a trial of the OX40 agonist ivuxolimab. The chain is built from TRBV27 and TRBJ2-1; D may be TRBD2 (5 bases). The CDR3 sequence is CASTRTASSNNEQFF. CDR3 DNA: TGTGCCAGCACCCGGACTGCCTCATCCAACAATGAGCAGTTCTTC.